A single sample gave rise to the 30 T cell receptor beta chains below, sequenced in a study of shared clonotypes between healthy human individuals. The repertoire was sequenced with immunoSEQ multiplex PCR; TCRdb's copy has only in-frame clones and lacks some. This table has some 2,400,000 clones, 90% to 96% appearing once. The sample comprised naive CD4+ T cells sorted from blood. The subset: CD45RA+ positively selected. These receptors originate from a man between 18 and 29 years old in good health.

The gene calls are TRBV11-2 and TRBJ2-7, with 10 bases fitting TRBD2. V dropped 5 bases and J dropped 3; count of bases not matched to a gene: 7. The CDR3 has 15 residues. Germline V CDR1 and CDR2: SGHAT, FQNNGV. The DNA of the CDR3 is TGTGCCAGCAGCCTTAGCGGGGGGCCCTTCTACGAGCAGTACTTC. Translated, it gives CASSLSGGPFYEQYF.

Turning to this clone: Different DNA sequences within this sample yield the same CDR3. The rearrangement uses TRBV10-1 and TRBJ2-7, with 7 bases identical to TRBD2. V was pared by 5 bases and J by 1 base, with 5 bases of the junction left unmatched. CDR1 WNHNN and CDR2 SYGVQD come from the germline V gene (reference sequence). The CDR3 is 14 amino acids. CDR3 sequence: CASSPGTTSYEQYF. The DNA for the CDR3 is TGCGCCAGCAGTCCCGGGACTACTTCCTACGAGCAGTACTTC.

V and J are TRBV7-8 and TRBJ1-1; possible D gene TRBD1, 5 bases. The CDR3 covers 15 residues. The V gene lost 1 base and the J gene lost 7 bases, with 16 bases spanning the gap. The germline V gene has CDR1 SGHVS and CDR2 FQNEAQ. This chain's CDR3 is CASSLEGGRRVEAFF. CDR3 in DNA: TGTGCCAGCAGCTTAGAGGGCGGCCGCAGGGTTGAAGCTTTCTTT.

This sequence joins TRBV6-5 and TRBJ2-1, with 9 bases lining up with TRBD2. V shed 5 bases, J shed 9 bases, and the junction held 5 bases outside the gene matches. This CDR3 spans 13 amino acids. Germline V gives CDR1 MNHEY, CDR2 SVGAGI. This chain's CDR3 is CASSKGLAGEQFF. CDR3 DNA sequence: TGTGCCAGCAGTAAGGGACTAGCCGGTGAGCAGTTCTTC.

Comments on this clone: This specimen includes other DNA sequences encoding the same CDR3. The CDR3 sequence: CASSLGLAGSTDTQYF. CDR3 sequence (DNA): TGTGCCAGCAGCCTAGGACTAGCGGGAAGCACAGATACGCAGTATTTT. The chain is built from TRBV11-3 and TRBJ2-3; the match to TRBD2 covers 12 bases. Germline CDR1 is SGHNT and CDR2 is YENEEA. Losses at the gene ends were 5 bases for V and 0 bases for J; bases not matched to a gene: 3. The CDR3 spans 16 residues.

This clone was seen once. The rearrangement links TRBV5-1 to TRBJ2-5; 7 nucleotides line up with TRBD1. The germline V gene encodes CDR1 SGHRS and CDR2 YFSETQ. The ends lost 2 bases at V and 2 bases at J; junction bases unmatched: 6. The CDR3 covers 15 residues. CDR3 nucleotide sequence: TGCGCCAGCAGCTTTGGGGACAGAAGTCAAGAGACCCAGTACTTC. This gives the protein CASSFGDRSQETQYF.

The chain carries TRBV7-8 and TRBJ2-7; 7 positions agree with TRBD1. The germline CDR1 and CDR2 sequences are SGHVS and FQNEAQ. The CDR3 is 15 amino acids. V lost 3 bases and J lost 5; bases outside the gene matches: 10. CDR3 nucleotides: TGTGCCAGCAGCTTGACTGGGACAGCGAATGACGAGCAGTACTTC. Protein product: CASSLTGTANDEQYF.

This sequence joins TRBV7-9 and TRBJ1-6; D might be TRBD1 (5 bases). The V end lost 5 bases, the J end lost 3 bases, and 14 bases lay between the germline ends. Germline V lookup: CDR1 SEHNR, CDR2 FQNEAQ (reference sequence). The CDR3 covers 16 residues. CDR3 residues: CASSLLGTRYNSPLHF. The CDR3 DNA reads TGTGCCAGCAGCCTCCTTGGGACGCGCTATAATTCACCCCTCCACTTT.

The J gene is TRBJ2-7, the V gene TRBV9; D is uncertain. Trimming shortened V by 3 bases and J by 6 bases, and 13 bases separated the two germline ends. This CDR3 is built from 13 residues. The germline CDR1 and CDR2 sequences are SGDLS and YYNGEE. Written as DNA, the CDR3 is TGTGCCAGCAGCGCGATCCAGGACGGCGAGCAGTACTTC. Amino acid sequence: CASSAIQDGEQYF.

The chain uses TRBV10-3 and TRBJ2-5; D is unresolved. CDR1 is ENHRY and CDR2 is SYGVKD in the germline V gene. The CDR3 extends over 13 amino acids. V lost 5 bases to trimming and J lost 1 base, with 8 bases between them. DNA for the CDR3: TGTGCCATCAGTAATTCATCCCAAGAGACCCAGTACTTC. It yields the protein CAISNSSQETQYF.

The chain joins TRBV5-4 to TRBJ1-1; D not resolved. V was shortened by 2 bases and J by 1 base, with 9 bases between the two germline ends. Germline CDR1 is SGHNT and CDR2 is YYREEE (reference sequence). The CDR3 has 14 amino acids. This CDR3 reads CASSFRAGNTEAFF. CDR3 in DNA: TGTGCCAGCAGCTTTAGGGCAGGGAACACTGAAGCTTTCTTT.

CDR3 in amino acids: CASSLSTSGGSNEQFF. DNA for the CDR3: TGTGCCAGCAGTTTATCGACTAGCGGGGGGTCCAATGAGCAGTTCTTC. V gene TRBV28 combines with J gene TRBJ2-1; TRBD2 agrees at 13 bases. In germline, CDR1 is MDHEN, CDR2 SYDVKM. V shed 1 base and J 6 bases; nucleotides not matched to a gene: 3. The CDR3 has 16 amino acids. Complete variable domain (other parts from reference TRBV28 and TRBJ2-1): DVKVTQSSRYLVKRTGEKVFLECVQDMDHENMFWYRQDPGLGLRLIYFSYDVKMKEKGDIPEGYSVSREKKERFSLILESASTNQTSMYLCASSLSTSGGSNEQFFGPGTRLTVL.

The chain is built from TRBV11-3 and TRBJ2-3; D tentatively fits TRBD1 or TRBD2 (5 bases each). Germline assignment: CDR1 SGHNT and CDR2 YENEEA. Trimming took off 1 base at V and 6 bases at J, with 20 bases between the two ends. The CDR3 sequence is 17 residues long. The CDR3 nucleotides read TGTGCCAGCAGCTTAGGGTCCTGGGACCAAGAGGGGGATACGCAGTATTTT. As protein: CASSLGSWDQEGDTQYF.

The V gene is TRBV5-1, the J gene TRBJ2-2; either TRBD1 or TRBD2 may supply D (5 bases each). Trimming removed 4 bases from V and 7 bases from J, with 17 bases in between. The CDR3 sequence is 15 residues long. Germline V gives CDR1 SGHRS, CDR2 YFSETQ. The CDR3 reads CASSPGTAEGGELFF. The DNA of the CDR3 is TGCGCCAGCAGCCCCGGGACGGCAGAGGGCGGGGAGCTGTTTTTT.

This clone showed up just once. The chain joins TRBV7-2 to TRBJ2-7, with TRBD1 matching 8 bases. Germline trimming cut 1 base from V and 1 base from J; bases unmatched to any gene: 9. Germline CDR1 reads SGHTA; CDR2 reads FQGNSA. This CDR3 spans 17 amino acids. Here the CDR3 DNA reads TGTGCCAGCAGCTTAGTTCACGTGGGACAGGCATCCTACGAGCAGTACTTC. Translated, it gives CASSLVHVGQASYEQYF.

This chain connects TRBV7-8 to TRBJ2-3, with D perhaps TRBD1 (6 bases). Trimming shortened V by 0 bases and J by 7 bases, and 17 bases separated the two germline ends. This CDR3 is 16 amino acids long. CDR1 and CDR2 from the germline V gene are SGHVS and FQNEAQ. The CDR3 DNA reads as TGTGCCAGCAGCTTAGCGGCCAGGGGTTTTGCAAATACGCAGTATTTT. Translating gives CASSLAARGFANTQYF.

The chain recombines TRBV5-1 with TRBJ1-1, with D possibly matching TRBD1 (6 bases). The V end lost 4 bases, the J end lost 1 base, and 14 bases lay between the germline ends. Germline V gives CDR1 SGHRS, CDR2 YFSETQ. This CDR3 is built from 15 residues. Here the CDR3 reads CASSLGQRANTEAFF. DNA for the CDR3: TGCGCCAGCAGCCTAGGACAGAGAGCGAACACTGAAGCTTTCTTT.

The CDR3 loop reads CATSREASGRFLSYEQYF. CDR3 bases: TGTGCCACCAGCAGAGAGGCTAGCGGGAGGTTCCTCTCCTACGAGCAGTACTTC. The V and J genes are TRBV15 and TRBJ2-7; 11 bases agree with TRBD2. V lost 0 bases, J lost 0 bases, and 7 bases stayed unmatched. The germline V gene has CDR1 LNHNV and CDR2 YYDKDF (reference sequence). The CDR3 has 18 residues. Based on the CDR3 plus reference TRBV15 and TRBJ2-7, the full variable domain is DAMVIQNPRYQVTQFGKPVTLSCSQTLNHNVMYWYQQKSSQAPKLLFHYYDKDFNNEADTPDNFQSRRPNTSFCFLDIRSPGLGDTAMYLCATSREASGRFLSYEQYFGPGTRLTVT.

This rearrangement joins TRBV25-1 to TRBJ2-5; 9 nucleotides align to TRBD1. Unmatched junction bases numbered 6, after V lost 2 bases and J lost 5 bases. CDR3 size: 15 residues. Germline V gene data show CDR1 as MGHDK and CDR2 as SYGVNS. The CDR3 DNA follows: TGTGCCAGCAGTGAACATACAGGGGGCGTTGAGACCCAGTACTTC. Encoded protein: CASSEHTGGVETQYF.

Comment on this clone: This same CDR3 is encoded by further DNA sequences in the sample. The chain couples TRBV6-6 to TRBJ2-1; 11 bases line up with TRBD2. Germline loops: CDR1 MNHNY, CDR2 SVGAGI (reference sequence). The CDR3 runs 15 residues. V lost 6 bases, J lost 2 bases, and 3 bases stayed unmatched. The CDR3 reads CASSLAGGAYNEQFF. The CDR3 nucleotides read TGTGCCAGCAGCTTAGCGGGGGGGGCCTACAATGAGCAGTTCTTC.

J is TRBJ2-7 and V is TRBV5-1; D may correspond to TRBD1 or TRBD2 (5 bases each). The CDR3 loop spans 16 amino acids. Germline V gene lookup returns CDR1 SGHRS and CDR2 YFSETQ. With 4 bases removed from V and 2 bases from J, the gap between germline ends came to 19 bases. CDR3 sequence reads: CASSPRSGQGTYEQYF. CDR3 in DNA: TGCGCCAGCAGCCCCAGGAGCGGTCAGGGCACCTACGAGCAGTACTTC.

The V and J genes are TRBV25-1 and TRBJ1-4; D ambiguous. V was clipped by 2 bases and J by 3 bases, with 13 bases between them. The CDR3 consists of 16 residues. Germline CDR1 reads MGHDK; CDR2 reads SYGVNS. For the CDR3, the DNA is TGTGCCAGCAGTGAACTCACGACGGCTTCTAATGAAAAACTGTTTTTT. The encoded protein is CASSELTTASNEKLFF.

The genes are TRBV4-1 and TRBJ1-2, with 12 positions matching TRBD1. The V and J ends lost 3 bases and 8 bases, in that order; junction bases with no gene match: 13. The CDR3 extends over 17 amino acids. Per germline, CDR1 MGHRA and CDR2 YSYEKL. The CDR3 loop is CASSHIPGQGAEGGYTF. CDR3 DNA sequence: TGCGCCAGCAGCCATATCCCGGGACAGGGGGCCGAGGGGGGCTACACCTTC.

The chain recombines TRBV19 with TRBJ2-1; 8 bases map to TRBD2. Looked up from germline, CDR1 is LNHDA and CDR2 is SQIVND (reference sequence). CDR3 size: 16 residues. J lost 12 bases, V lost 7 bases, and 20 bases had no gene match. CDR3 bases: TGTGCCAGTATGAGAAGGGGACTAGGTGGGATGTCAGGGCAGTTCTTC. Its translation: CASMRRGLGGMSGQFF. The variable domain in full, completed from reference TRBV19 and TRBJ2-1, reads DGGITQSPKYLFRKEGQNVTLSCEQNLNHDAMYWYRQDPGQGLRLIYYSQIVNDFQKGDIAEGYSVSREKKESFPLTVTSAQKNPTAFYLCASMRRGLGGMSGQFFGPGTRLTVL.

The chain recombines TRBV7-6 with TRBJ1-4; TRBD1 aligns across 8 bases. V dropped 2 bases and J dropped 6; count of bases not matched to a gene: 5. The CDR3 extends over 15 amino acids. The germline V gene encodes CDR1 SGHVS and CDR2 FNYEAQ. The DNA for the CDR3 is TGTGCCAGCAGCTTAATTCAGGGGGCTGATGAAAAACTGTTTTTT. Translating it yields CASSLIQGADEKLFF.

The CDR3 loop is CAAGQSTTGELFF. The CDR3 DNA follows: TGTGCCGCTGGACAATCGACCACCGGGGAGCTGTTTTTT. This sequence joins TRBV28 and TRBJ2-2; D may be TRBD1 (5 bases). This CDR3 is built from 13 residues. Germline-derived CDR1 and CDR2 are MDHEN and SYDVKM. Trimming shortened V by 11 bases and J by 4 bases, and 14 bases separated the two germline ends.

This clone was seen once. The chain couples TRBV6-1 to TRBJ2-7; TRBD1 is a possible D gene (6 bases). Between the trimmed V and J ends, which lost 1 base and 2 bases, there was a span of 9 bases. CDR3 length: 14 amino acids. Looked up from germline, CDR1 is MNHNS and CDR2 is SASEGT. CDR3 sequence: CASSEEQGPYEQYF. In DNA form, the CDR3 reads TGTGCCAGCAGTGAAGAACAGGGCCCCTACGAGCAGTACTTC.

The rearrangement links TRBV6-5 to TRBJ2-1, with TRBD2 matching over 8 bases. The CDR3 is 15 amino acids. Germline CDR1 reads MNHEY; CDR2 reads SVGAGI. The trim removed 2 bases at V and 7 bases at J, leaving 7 bases unmatched. As DNA, the CDR3 is TGTGCCAGCAGTTACCCCAGCGGGAGTCTTAATGAGCAGTTCTTC. As protein: CASSYPSGSLNEQFF.

The chain recombines TRBV5-6 with TRBJ2-1, with TRBD1 matching over 8 bases. The CDR3 sequence is 17 residues long. Germline V gene lookup returns CDR1 SGHDT and CDR2 YYEEEE. V shed 3 bases, J shed 0 bases, and the junction held 8 bases outside the gene matches. The chain's CDR3 is CASSSPGQGRSYNEQFF. In DNA, the CDR3 is TGTGCCAGCAGCTCCCCTGGACAGGGACGCTCCTACAATGAGCAGTTCTTC.

V and J are TRBV2 and TRBJ1-5; D remains ambiguous. This CDR3 comprises 14 residues. V shed 1 base and J shed 6 bases, with 10 bases lying between them. Germline CDR1 reads SNHLY; CDR2 reads FYNNEI. The CDR3 spells CASSEGREGQPQHF. The CDR3 DNA follows: TGTGCCAGCAGTGAAGGGAGGGAGGGTCAGCCCCAGCATTTT.